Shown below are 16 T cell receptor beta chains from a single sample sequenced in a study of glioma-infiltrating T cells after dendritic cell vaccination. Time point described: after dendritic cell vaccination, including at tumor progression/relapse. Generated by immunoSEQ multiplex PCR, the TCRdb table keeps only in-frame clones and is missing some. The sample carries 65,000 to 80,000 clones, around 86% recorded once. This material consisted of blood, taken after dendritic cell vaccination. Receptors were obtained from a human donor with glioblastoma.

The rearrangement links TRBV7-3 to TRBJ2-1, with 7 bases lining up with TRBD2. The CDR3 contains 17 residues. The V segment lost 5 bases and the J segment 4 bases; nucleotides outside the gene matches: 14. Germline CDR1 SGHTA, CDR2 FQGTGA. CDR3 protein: CASSPPRGPGGYNEQFF. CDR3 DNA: TGTGCCAGCAGCCCACCTCGAGGGCCGGGGGGTTACAATGAGCAGTTCTTC.

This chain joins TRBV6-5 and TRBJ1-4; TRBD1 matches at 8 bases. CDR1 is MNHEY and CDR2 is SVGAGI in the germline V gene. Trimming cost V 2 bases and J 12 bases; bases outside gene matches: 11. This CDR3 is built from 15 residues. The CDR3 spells CASSYVTGAQAELFF. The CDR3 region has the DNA TGTGCCAGCAGTTACGTGACAGGGGCCCAGGCTGAACTGTTTTTT.

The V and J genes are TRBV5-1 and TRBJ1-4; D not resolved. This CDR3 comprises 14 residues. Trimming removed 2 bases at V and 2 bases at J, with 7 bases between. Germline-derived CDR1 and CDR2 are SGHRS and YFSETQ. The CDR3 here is CASSFAGTNEKLFF. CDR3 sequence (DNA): TGCGCCAGCAGCTTCGCGGGGACTAATGAAAAACTGTTTTTT.

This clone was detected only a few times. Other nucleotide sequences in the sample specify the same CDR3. CDR3 coding DNA: TGTGCCAGCAGCTTAGAGGGGACTAGCGGGTCTACAATGAGGCAGTTCTTC. It encodes CASSLEGTSGSTMRQFF. The chain recombines TRBV7-6 with TRBJ2-1; 12 positions agree with TRBD2. CDR1 and CDR2 (germline): SGHVS, FNYEAQ. With 1 base clipped from V and 12 bases from J, the junction kept 13 bases outside the gene matches. The CDR3 contains 17 residues.

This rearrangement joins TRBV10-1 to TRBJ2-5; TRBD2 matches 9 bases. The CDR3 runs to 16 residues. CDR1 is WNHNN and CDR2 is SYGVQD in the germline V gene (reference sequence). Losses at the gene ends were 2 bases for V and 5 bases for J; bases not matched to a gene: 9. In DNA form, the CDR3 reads TGCGCCAGCAGTGAGGGTCCGGGACTAGCAGGGGAGACCCAGTACTTC. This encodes CASSEGPGLAGETQYF.

The CDR3 DNA is TGTGCCAGCAAGAACCGAGAGTCCTACAATGAGCAGTTCTTC. The encoded protein is CASKNRESYNEQFF. The V and J genes are TRBV7-9 and TRBJ2-1; D ambiguous. Germline assignment: CDR1 SEHNR and CDR2 FQNEAQ (reference sequence). The ends were cut back, 7 bases at V and 1 base at J, with 11 bases in the middle. This CDR3 region has 14 residues.

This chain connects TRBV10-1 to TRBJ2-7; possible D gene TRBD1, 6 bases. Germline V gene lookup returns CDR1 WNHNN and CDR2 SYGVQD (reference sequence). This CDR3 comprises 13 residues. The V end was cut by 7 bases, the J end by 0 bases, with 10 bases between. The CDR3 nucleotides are TGCGCCAGCAACGGACAGAACTCCTACGAGCAGTACTTC. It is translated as CASNGQNSYEQYF.

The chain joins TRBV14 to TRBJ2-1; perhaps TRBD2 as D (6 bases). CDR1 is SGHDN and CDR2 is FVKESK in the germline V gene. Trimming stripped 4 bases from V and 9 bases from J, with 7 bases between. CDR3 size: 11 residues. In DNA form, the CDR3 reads TGTGCCAGCAGCCGGGGAGGTGAGCAGTTCTTC. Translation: CASSRGGEQFF.

The CDR3 nucleotides read TGCAGCGTCATCTCATTCGGAGAGACCCAGTACTTC. Translation: CSVISFGETQYF. The chain joins TRBV29-1 to TRBJ2-5, with no clear D. The CDR3 runs to 12 residues. Germline CDR1 and CDR2: SQVTM and ANQGSEA. V was trimmed by 6 bases and J by 4 bases, leaving 12 bases between them. The entire variable domain, with the rest obtained from reference TRBV29-1 and TRBJ2-5, is as follows: SAVISQKPSRDICQRGTSLTIQCQVDSQVTMMFWYRQQPGQSLTLIATANQGSEATYESGFVIDKFPISRPNLTFSTLTVSNMSPEDSSIYLCSVISFGETQYFGPGTRLLVL.

In DNA form, the CDR3 reads TGTGCCAGCAGTGAGGTCCGAGGTGGCTACACCTTC. This translates into CASSEVRGGYTF. This rearrangement joins TRBV2 to TRBJ1-2; D gene ambiguous. Germline V lookup: CDR1 SNHLY, CDR2 FYNNEI. This CDR3 is built from 12 residues. V gave up 3 bases and J gave up 7 bases, with 9 bases separating them.

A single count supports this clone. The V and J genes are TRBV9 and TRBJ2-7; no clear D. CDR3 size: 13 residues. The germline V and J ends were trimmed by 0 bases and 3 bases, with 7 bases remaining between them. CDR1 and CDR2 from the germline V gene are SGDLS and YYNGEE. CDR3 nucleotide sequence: TGTGCCAGCAGCGTAGCTAGAGGCTACGAGCAGTACTTC. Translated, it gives CASSVARGYEQYF.

CDR3 in amino acids: CASSPLRAGQGTNEQFF. The DNA of the CDR3 is TGTGCCAGCTCACCACTCAGAGCGGGACAGGGGACGAATGAGCAGTTCTTC. V and J are TRBV18 and TRBJ2-1; 10 positions agree with TRBD1. This CDR3 has 17 amino acids. Germline values: CDR1 KGHSH, CDR2 LQKENI. V dropped 1 base and J dropped 7; count of bases not matched to a gene: 10. Together with reference TRBV18 and TRBJ2-1, the CDR3 gives the full variable domain: NAGVMQNPRHLVRRRGQEARLRCSPMKGHSHVYWYRQLPEEGLKFMVYLQKENIIDESGMPKERFSAEFPKEGPSILRIQQVVRGDSAAYFCASSPLRAGQGTNEQFFGPGTRLTVL.

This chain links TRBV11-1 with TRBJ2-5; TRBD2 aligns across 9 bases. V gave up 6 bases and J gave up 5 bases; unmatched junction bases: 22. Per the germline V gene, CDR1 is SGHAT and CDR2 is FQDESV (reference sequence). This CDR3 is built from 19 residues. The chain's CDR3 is CASRPSGLANRVDRETQYF. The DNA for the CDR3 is TGTGCCAGCAGACCTTCCGGACTAGCGAACAGGGTAGACCGGGAGACCCAGTACTTC.

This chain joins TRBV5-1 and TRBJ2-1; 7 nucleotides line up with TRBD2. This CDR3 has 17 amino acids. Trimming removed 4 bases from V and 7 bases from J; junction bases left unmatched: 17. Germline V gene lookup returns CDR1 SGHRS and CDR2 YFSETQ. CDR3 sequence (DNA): TGCGCCAGCAGCCCCGGTAAGACAGCGGGGATGGGAAATGAGCAGTTCTTC. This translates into CASSPGKTAGMGNEQFF.

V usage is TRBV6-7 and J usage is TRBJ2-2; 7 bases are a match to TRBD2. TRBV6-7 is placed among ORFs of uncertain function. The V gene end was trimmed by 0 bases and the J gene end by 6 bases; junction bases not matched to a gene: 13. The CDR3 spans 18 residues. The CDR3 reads CASSYSKWSGGGAGELFF. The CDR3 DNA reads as TGTGCCAGCAGTTACTCGAAGTGGTCGGGGGGAGGGGCCGGGGAGCTGTTTTTT.

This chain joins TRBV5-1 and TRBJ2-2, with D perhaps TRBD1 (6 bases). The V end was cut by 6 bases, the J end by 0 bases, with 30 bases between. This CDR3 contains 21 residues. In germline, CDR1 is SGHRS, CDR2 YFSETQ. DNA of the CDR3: TGCGCCAGCACGGCTAGGGGGAGCGGTAAAAGGCCCCCCGCGAACACCGGGGAGCTGTTTTTT. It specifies CASTARGSGKRPPANTGELFF.